These 12 T cell receptor beta chains were all obtained from the same sample, sequenced in a study of blood T cell repertoires in COVID-19. This table comes from immunoSEQ multiplex PCR, and its TCRdb copy is limited to in-frame clones, with some not included. The sample has hundreds of thousands of clones, around nine tenths seen once. The specimen sequenced was PBMCs or T cells enriched from blood (not recorded which). These receptors were obtained from a woman between 45 and 65 years old who had recovered from COVID-19.

The rearrangement joins TRBV27 to TRBJ1-2, with D tentatively TRBD1 (6 bases). The length of the CDR3 is 14 residues. V lost 5 bases and J lost 7, with 17 bases in between. Germline V lookup: CDR1 MNHEY, CDR2 SMNVEV (reference sequence). The CDR3 region has the DNA TGTGCCAGCAGTCTCCGTTGGCTACAGGGTGGCTACACCTTC. Residues: CASSLRWLQGGYTF.

The genes are TRBV11-2 and TRBJ2-1; 7 bases map to TRBD1. CDR3 length equals 17 residues. Germline V gene sequence: CDR1 SGHAT, CDR2 FQNNGV. V was pared by 4 bases and J by 4 bases, with 13 bases of the junction left unmatched. Written as DNA, the CDR3 is TGTGCCAGCAGCTACACATCATGGACAGGAAGTTACAATGAGCAGTTCTTC. It is translated as CASSYTSWTGSYNEQFF.

The V gene is TRBV4-1, the J gene TRBJ2-2; D remains unclear. The CDR3 runs 16 residues. CDR1 and CDR2 (germline): MGHRA, YSYEKL. V shed 0 bases and J shed 0 bases, with 8 bases lying between them. CDR3 nucleotides: TGCGCCAGCAGCCAAGAAAGAACGGCGAACACCGGGGAGCTGTTTTTT. It encodes CASSQERTANTGELFF.

This sequence joins TRBV29-1 and TRBJ2-1; 12 bases match TRBD2. Germline assignment: CDR1 SQVTM and CDR2 ANQGSEA. The CDR3 has 13 residues. The junction had 4 bases not matched to a gene; V was cut back by 6 bases and J by 7 bases. CDR3 nucleotide sequence: TGCAGCGTAACTAGCGGGGGGCCGAATGAGCAGTTCTTC. Amino acids: CSVTSGGPNEQFF.

On this clone itself: In the same sample, other DNA sequences code for this CDR3. V is TRBV7-2 and J is TRBJ1-1; D gene ambiguous. The CDR3 is 14 residues long. V dropped 5 bases and J dropped 4 bases, with 14 bases sitting between them. CDR1 and CDR2 from the germline V gene are SGHTA and FQGNSA. In DNA form, the CDR3 reads TGTGCCAGCAGCCCACGAGGGATGAGCACTGAAGCTTTCTTT. This encodes CASSPRGMSTEAFF.

A word on this clone: Other nucleotide sequences in the sample specify the same CDR3. V gene TRBV27 combines with J gene TRBJ1-1; 8 bases are a match to TRBD1. Germline values: CDR1 MNHEY, CDR2 SMNVEV (reference sequence). CDR3 size: 14 residues. With V trimmed by 5 bases and J by 3 bases, 5 bases remained unmatched. In DNA, the CDR3 is TGTGCCAGCAGTCCACGACAGGGGTACACTGAAGCTTTCTTT. Its translation is CASSPRQGYTEAFF.

The chain joins TRBV3-1 (or the pseudogene TRBV3-2) to TRBJ2-5; TRBD2 might be the D (6 bases). Trimming left V 0 bases short and J 6 bases short, with 17 bases between. The V gene's germline CDR1 is LGHDT and CDR2 YNNKEL (reference sequence). This CDR3 spans 16 amino acids. The CDR3 is CASSQEGLARLKTQYF. CDR3 coding DNA: TGTGCCAGCAGCCAAGAAGGGCTAGCGAGATTGAAGACCCAGTACTTC.

The rearrangement joins TRBV2 to TRBJ1-5; no firm D call. Trimming cost V 6 bases and J 4 bases, with 10 bases left between them. This CDR3 comprises 13 residues. Germline V gene lookup returns CDR1 SNHLY and CDR2 FYNNEI. The CDR3 sequence: CASRPGWNQPQHF. In DNA, the CDR3 is TGTGCCAGCAGGCCCGGTTGGAATCAGCCCCAGCATTTT.

CDR3 sequence reads: CASSQRTGLVSEAFF. The CDR3 DNA sequence: TGTGCCAGCAGCCAAAGGACAGGGCTCGTTTCTGAAGCTTTCTTT. The chain uses TRBV5-6 and TRBJ1-1; 8 bases line up with TRBD1. Germline V gene sequence: CDR1 SGHDT, CDR2 YYEEEE. Unmatched junction bases numbered 11, after V lost 4 bases and J lost 6 bases. This CDR3 has 15 amino acids.

This sequence joins TRBV28 and TRBJ1-6; D remains unclear. The germline V gene encodes CDR1 MDHEN and CDR2 SYDVKM. The length of the CDR3 is 17 residues. V lost 6 bases, J lost 4 bases, and 19 bases lay in between. CDR3 bases: TGTGCCAGCAGCCTTGCGGGCCTGGGCCTGTATAATTCACCCCTCCACTTT. Its translation is CASSLAGLGLYNSPLHF. Together with reference TRBV28 and TRBJ1-6, the CDR3 gives the full variable domain: DVKVTQSSRYLVKRTGEKVFLECVQDMDHENMFWYRQDPGLGLRLIYFSYDVKMKEKGDIPEGYSVSREKKERFSLILESASTNQTSMYLCASSLAGLGLYNSPLHFGNGTRLTVT.

Notes on this clone: Other DNA sequences of this sample code for an identical CDR3. The chain has TRBV2 and TRBJ2-7; the D is unclear. CDR3 length equals 12 residues. V lost 1 base, J lost 6 bases, and 7 bases lay in between. Germline values: CDR1 SNHLY, CDR2 FYNNEI. The DNA of the CDR3 is TGTGCCAGCAGTGAAGGCCGAGGCGAGCAGTACTTC. It is translated as CASSEGRGEQYF.

This clone was detected only a few times. The chain uses TRBV7-9 and TRBJ1-1; no reliable D call. Deletions cut 4 bases from V and 4 bases from J, with 7 bases between. There are 12 residues in the CDR3. Germline CDR1 is SEHNR and CDR2 is FQNEAQ (reference sequence). CDR3 DNA: TGTGCCAGCAGCTCGAGGGTCACTGAAGCTTTCTTT. Translated: CASSSRVTEAFF.